This TCR beta chain was identified in a study of patients and donors after allogeneic stem cell transplantation. As for this clonotype: One end of the junction fails to match germline, which may point to a read error.

TCRdb re-called the RT-PCR reads with MiXCR, one entry per CDR3 protein. The sample consists of hundreds of thousands of distinct CDR3 sequences, 13% to 15% of them appearing once. Per the germline V gene, CDR1 is SGHVS and CDR2 is FNYEAQ. The CDR3 is 13 amino acids. Input material: blood, either unsorted or a sorted T cell fraction (not recorded which). The chain employs TRBV7-6 and TRBJ1-1; D gene uncertain. The receptor was derived from a human donor who was either an allogeneic HSCT recipient or a stem cell or donor lymphocyte infusion donor (not recorded which). It is not recorded whose cells these are; they may come from a transplant donor. The CDR3 region is CACSLGTRAEAFF. CDR3 in DNA: TGTGCCTGCAGCTTAGGTACGAGGGCTGAAGCTTTCTTT.